The rows below give T cell receptor beta chains drawn from one sample of a study of T cell responses to AZD1222 COVID-19 vaccine. Profiled with immunoSEQ multiplex PCR; TCRdb holds only in-frame clones, not every one. There are approximately 160,000 clones in the sample; about 92% occur only once, and under 1.2% lies in the top ten. The sample here was peripheral blood, taken 28 days after the second AZD1222 dose. Receptor source: an adult who received the AZD1222 COVID-19 vaccine. Each CDR3 is given with its conserved first and last residue. D genes are given only for firm matches. Size is omitted from some rows. Given values are once, few, many or a class for expanded clones.

j_gene: TRBJ2-7
d_gene: -
v_gene: TRBV23-1
abundance: -
CDR3aa: CASSQNPRGRPSYEQYF
CDR3nt: TGCGCCAGCAGTCAAAACCCCCGCGGCCGACCCTCCTACGAGCAGTACTTC

j_gene: TRBJ1-2
d_gene: TRBD1
v_gene: TRBV6-5
abundance: once
CDR3aa: CASSLGGQGRGYTF
CDR3nt: TGTGCCAGCAGTCTAGGCGGACAGGGACGTGGCTACACCTTC

j_gene: TRBJ1-2
d_gene: TRBD1
v_gene: TRBV30
abundance: -
CDR3aa: CAWGRNRGLDGYGYTF
CDR3nt: TGTGCCTGGGGGCGAAACAGGGGTTTGGATGGCTATGGCTACACCTTC

j_gene: TRBJ1-1
d_gene: TRBD1
v_gene: TRBV20-1
abundance: once
CDR3aa: CSTWDSPYF
CDR3nt: TGCAGTACATGGGACAGTCCATACTTT

j_gene: TRBJ1-1
d_gene: -
v_gene: TRBV6-5
abundance: -
CDR3aa: CASSYGGSTEAFF
CDR3nt: TGTGCCAGCAGTTACGGGGGCTCCACTGAAGCTTTCTTT

j_gene: TRBJ1-1
d_gene: -
v_gene: TRBV6-5
abundance: -
CDR3aa: CASRAEGPLGTEAFF
CDR3nt: TGTGCCAGCAGAGCGGAGGGACCCCTGGGCACTGAAGCTTTCTTT

j_gene: TRBJ1-6
d_gene: -
v_gene: TRBV18
abundance: -
CDR3aa: CASSPPRQKYNSPLHF
CDR3nt: TGTGCCAGCTCACCACCGAGACAGAAATATAATTCACCCCTCCACTTT

j_gene: TRBJ1-2
d_gene: TRBD1
v_gene: TRBV7-2
abundance: once
CDR3aa: CASSLRGTARLYGYTF
CDR3nt: TGTGCCAGCAGCTTACGGGGGACAGCAAGACTCTATGGCTACACCTTC

j_gene: TRBJ1-1
d_gene: -
v_gene: TRBV29-1
abundance: -
CDR3aa: CSVEDHQQNTEAFF
CDR3nt: TGCAGCGTTGAAGATCACCAACAGAACACTGAAGCTTTCTTT

j_gene: TRBJ2-1
d_gene: -
v_gene: TRBV1
abundance: -
CDR3aa: CTSSHPVPGNEQFF
CDR3nt: TGCACCAGCAGCCACCCTGTCCCGGGGAATGAGCAGTTCTTC

j_gene: TRBJ1-2
d_gene: TRBD1
v_gene: TRBV19
abundance: once
CDR3aa: CASSFQGERTF
CDR3nt: TGTGCCAGTAGTTTCCAGGGGGAGCGCACCTTC

j_gene: TRBJ1-6
d_gene: -
v_gene: TRBV3-1/TRBV3-2
abundance: -
CDR3aa: CASSPRVWGNSPLHF
CDR3nt: TGTGCCAGCAGCCCCAGGGTGTGGGGTAATTCACCCCTCCACTTT

j_gene: TRBJ1-4
d_gene: TRBD1
v_gene: TRBV3-1/TRBV3-2
abundance: once
CDR3aa: CASSPQTGYQEKLFF
CDR3nt: TGTGCCAGCAGCCCTCAGACAGGGTATCAAGAAAAACTGTTTTTT

j_gene: TRBJ1-1
d_gene: -
v_gene: TRBV6-5
abundance: -
CDR3aa: CASSLVRQNTEAFF
CDR3nt: TGTGCCAGCAGTCTAGTGAGACAGAACACTGAAGCTTTCTTT

j_gene: TRBJ1-1
d_gene: -
v_gene: TRBV18
abundance: -
CDR3aa: CASSPGGVRDTEAFF
CDR3nt: TGTGCCAGCTCACCGGGTGGGGTACGGGACACTGAAGCTTTCTTT

j_gene: TRBJ1-6
d_gene: -
v_gene: TRBV6-5
abundance: -
CDR3aa: CASSYRDSPLHF
CDR3nt: TGTGCCAGCAGTTACAGGGATTCACCCCTCCACTTT

j_gene: TRBJ1-2
d_gene: -
v_gene: TRBV10-3
abundance: -
CDR3aa: CAISGSSLRGADGYTF
CDR3nt: TGTGCCATCAGTGGCTCCTCCTTAAGGGGGGCAGATGGCTACACCTTC

j_gene: TRBJ2-7
d_gene: -
v_gene: TRBV18
abundance: -
CDR3aa: CASSPLGGTVGYEQYF
CDR3nt: TGTGCCAGCTCACCATTGGGTGGTACGGTTGGCTACGAGCAGTACTTC

j_gene: TRBJ2-7
d_gene: -
v_gene: TRBV5-6
abundance: -
CDR3aa: CASSVTSNEQYF
CDR3nt: TGTGCCAGCAGCGTCACTAGCAACGAGCAGTACTTC

j_gene: TRBJ2-1
d_gene: -
v_gene: TRBV2
abundance: -
CDR3aa: CASRLGAGPYNEQFF
CDR3nt: TGTGCCAGCCGTCTAGGGGCGGGCCCCTACAATGAGCAGTTCTTC

j_gene: TRBJ1-1
d_gene: -
v_gene: TRBV6-5
abundance: -
CDR3aa: CASSYGLVRTEAFF
CDR3nt: TGTGCCAGCAGTTATGGCCTAGTGAGGACTGAAGCTTTCTTT

j_gene: TRBJ2-2
d_gene: -
v_gene: TRBV11-3
abundance: -
CDR3aa: CASSLGQGIGELFF
CDR3nt: TGTGCCAGCAGCTTGGGGCAGGGAATCGGGGAGCTGTTTTTT

j_gene: TRBJ2-7
d_gene: -
v_gene: TRBV5-6
abundance: -
CDR3aa: CASSLVSGYEQYF
CDR3nt: TGTGCCAGCAGCTTGGTTTCGGGCTACGAGCAGTACTTC

j_gene: TRBJ1-5
d_gene: -
v_gene: TRBV4-1
abundance: -
CDR3aa: CASSQGSARGSNQPQHF
CDR3nt: TGCGCCAGCAGCCAAGGTTCGGCCAGGGGTTCTAATCAGCCCCAGCATTTT

j_gene: TRBJ1-2
d_gene: TRBD1
v_gene: TRBV10-3
abundance: -
CDR3aa: CAISESWTGGGYGYTF
CDR3nt: TGTGCCATCAGTGAGTCCTGGACAGGGGGCGGCTATGGCTACACCTTC

j_gene: TRBJ1-2
d_gene: -
v_gene: TRBV9
abundance: -
CDR3aa: CASSPGGYTF
CDR3nt: TGTGCCAGCAGCCCAGGTGGCTACACCTTC

j_gene: TRBJ2-7
d_gene: -
v_gene: TRBV6-5
abundance: -
CDR3aa: CASQPPGTMGNEQYF
CDR3nt: TGTGCCAGCCAACCCCCCGGGACAATGGGCAACGAGCAGTACTTC

j_gene: TRBJ2-5
d_gene: -
v_gene: TRBV10-1
abundance: -
CDR3aa: CASSDQETQYF
CDR3nt: TGCGCCAGCAGTGACCAAGAGACCCAGTACTTC

j_gene: TRBJ2-1
d_gene: -
v_gene: TRBV27
abundance: -
CDR3aa: CASSGGTEQFF
CDR3nt: TGTGCCAGCAGTGGGGGGACTGAGCAGTTCTTC

j_gene: TRBJ1-2
d_gene: -
v_gene: TRBV6-5
abundance: -
CDR3aa: CASSLYRVSGYTF
CDR3nt: TGTGCCAGCAGCTTATACAGGGTTAGTGGCTACACCTTC

j_gene: TRBJ1-4
d_gene: TRBD1
v_gene: TRBV27
abundance: -
CDR3aa: CASSPRDRSEKLFF
CDR3nt: TGTGCCAGCAGTCCGCGGGACAGAAGTGAAAAACTGTTTTTT

j_gene: TRBJ1-5
d_gene: -
v_gene: TRBV6-6
abundance: -
CDR3aa: CASTSGGNQPQHF
CDR3nt: TGTGCCAGCACAAGTGGAGGGAATCAGCCCCAGCATTTT

j_gene: TRBJ1-5
d_gene: -
v_gene: TRBV15
abundance: -
CDR3aa: CATSRAFRGESNQPQHF
CDR3nt: TGTGCCACCAGCAGAGCCTTCAGGGGAGAAAGCAATCAGCCCCAGCATTTT

j_gene: TRBJ2-1
d_gene: -
v_gene: TRBV2
abundance: -
CDR3aa: CASSSDRRLLFRRRFF
CDR3nt: TGTGCCAGCAGTTCCGACAGGCGCCTCCTCTTTCGTCGCAGGTTCTTC

j_gene: TRBJ1-2
d_gene: -
v_gene: TRBV19
abundance: -
CDR3aa: CASSIGGVGGYTF
CDR3nt: TGTGCCAGTAGTATAGGAGGGGTTGGAGGCTACACCTTC

j_gene: TRBJ1-2
d_gene: -
v_gene: TRBV3-1/TRBV3-2
abundance: -
CDR3aa: CASSQEGPGWGYTF
CDR3nt: TGTGCCAGCAGCCAAGAGGGGCCTGGCTGGGGCTACACCTTC

j_gene: TRBJ2-2
d_gene: -
v_gene: TRBV7-2
abundance: -
CDR3aa: CASSLVATNTGELFF
CDR3nt: TGTGCCAGCAGCTTAGTCGCTACGAACACCGGGGAGCTGTTTTTT

j_gene: TRBJ1-5
d_gene: -
v_gene: TRBV4-1
abundance: -
CDR3aa: CASSQVSGVQRQPQHF
CDR3nt: TGCGCCAGCAGCCAAGTTTCAGGAGTGCAGAGGCAGCCCCAGCATTTT

j_gene: TRBJ1-2
d_gene: TRBD1
v_gene: TRBV10-3
abundance: few
CDR3aa: CAISPGTGSLYGYTF
CDR3nt: TGTGCCATCAGTCCGGGGACAGGGTCCCTCTATGGCTACACCTTC

j_gene: TRBJ1-2
d_gene: TRBD1
v_gene: TRBV11-2
abundance: -
CDR3aa: CASSLSARGGAYYGYTF
CDR3nt: TGTGCCAGCAGCTTAAGCGCACGAGGGGGCGCTTACTATGGCTACACCTTC

j_gene: TRBJ1-1
d_gene: TRBD1
v_gene: TRBV7-2
abundance: -
CDR3aa: CASSSGTGGTEAFF
CDR3nt: TGTGCCAGCAGCTCGGGGACAGGGGGCACTGAAGCTTTCTTT

j_gene: TRBJ1-4
d_gene: -
v_gene: TRBV6-6
abundance: -
CDR3aa: CASTAQGKLFF
CDR3nt: TGTGCCAGCACCGCACAGGGAAAACTGTTTTTT

j_gene: TRBJ1-1
d_gene: TRBD1
v_gene: TRBV9
abundance: once
CDR3aa: CASSTGGRTEAFF
CDR3nt: TGTGCCAGCAGCACAGGGGGGAGGACTGAAGCTTTCTTT